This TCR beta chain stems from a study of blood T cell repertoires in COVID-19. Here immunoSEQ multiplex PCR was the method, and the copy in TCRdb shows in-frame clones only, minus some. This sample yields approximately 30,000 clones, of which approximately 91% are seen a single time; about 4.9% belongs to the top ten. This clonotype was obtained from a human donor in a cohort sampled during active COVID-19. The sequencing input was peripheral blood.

DNA of the CDR3: TGTGCCAGCAGTGCGACAGCCGTGTCCACAGATACGCAGTATTTT. This encodes CASSATAVSTDTQYF. The gene calls are TRBV2 and TRBJ2-3, with a possible D match to TRBD1 (5 bases). V was clipped by 4 bases and J by 2 bases, with 13 bases between them. Germline V gives CDR1 SNHLY, CDR2 FYNNEI. The CDR3 extends over 15 amino acids.